The 14 T cell receptor beta chains in this list originate from one sample, sequenced in a study of blood T cell repertoires in COVID-19. Data came from immunoSEQ multiplex PCR; TCRdb stores just in-frame clones and leaves some out. The profile shows about 190,000 clones, approximately 91% of them singletons. Sequencing was carried out using peripheral blood. The receptors were gathered from a man between 40 and 49 years old with acute or convalescent COVID-19.

This chain uses TRBV30 with TRBJ1-2; D ambiguous. Germline loops: CDR1 GTSNPN, CDR2 SVGIG (reference sequence). The CDR3 runs to 12 residues. Trimming took off 1 base at V and 2 bases at J, with 5 bases between the two ends. The CDR3 sequence is CAWSGQNYGYTF. CDR3 bases: TGTGCCTGGAGTGGACAAAACTATGGCTACACCTTC.

The V and J genes are TRBV3-1 (or the pseudogene TRBV3-2) and TRBJ2-7, with no clear D. CDR3 size: 15 residues. Between the trimmed V and J ends, which lost 4 bases and 1 base, there was a span of 14 bases. CDR1 is LGHDT and CDR2 is YNNKEL in the germline V gene (reference sequence). The CDR3 DNA reads TGTGCCAGCAGCCGCTTTTCTAAAGATTCCTACGAGCAGTACTTC. Protein sequence: CASSRFSKDSYEQYF.

This chain uses TRBV4-2 with TRBJ1-3; D is ambiguous. Germline CDR1 and CDR2: LGHNA and YNFKEQ. The V gene lost 1 base and the J gene lost 4 bases, with 11 bases spanning the gap. The CDR3 contains 15 residues. This CDR3 reads CASSQGHLVGNTIYF. Here the CDR3 DNA reads TGTGCCAGCAGCCAAGGTCACTTGGTGGGAAACACCATATATTTT.

This chain joins TRBV27 and TRBJ2-2, with 7 bases that match TRBD1. Per germline, CDR1 MNHEY and CDR2 SMNVEV (reference sequence). This CDR3 has 13 residues. J gave up 4 bases and V 10 bases, and 6 bases lay outside the gene matches. This CDR3 is CATQRTGTGELFF. CDR3 coding DNA: TGTGCCACTCAACGGACAGGCACCGGGGAGCTGTTTTTT.

V is TRBV5-1 and J is TRBJ2-5; TRBD1 agrees at 8 bases. This CDR3 contains 15 residues. The germline V gene has CDR1 SGHRS and CDR2 YFSETQ. V lost 1 base to trimming and J lost 4 bases; unmatched junction nucleotides: 6. CDR3: CASSLTGGNGETQYF. DNA of the CDR3: TGCGCCAGCAGCTTGACAGGGGGTAACGGAGAGACCCAGTACTTC.

The genes are TRBV7-2 and TRBJ2-2; 7 bases are shared with TRBD1. V lost 5 bases, J lost 1 base, and 7 bases stayed unmatched. The CDR3 consists of 16 residues. Germline V gene lookup returns CDR1 SGHTA and CDR2 FQGNSA. The CDR3 DNA follows: TGTGCCAGCAGCCGTTTCAGGACAGGGAACACCGGGGAGCTGTTTTTT. Translation gives CASSRFRTGNTGELFF. Complete variable domain (other parts from reference TRBV7-2 and TRBJ2-2): GAGVSQSPSNKVTEKGKDVELRCDPISGHTALYWYRQSLGQGLEFLIYFQGNSAPDKSGLPSDRFSAERTGGSVSTLTIQRTQQEDSAVYLCASSRFRTGNTGELFFGEGSRLTVL.

The rearrangement joins TRBV27 to TRBJ1-3; D perhaps matches TRBD1 (5 bases). With 6 bases removed from V and 2 bases from J, the gap between germline ends came to 14 bases. CDR3 length equals 15 residues. CDR1 MNHEY and CDR2 SMNVEV come from the germline V gene (reference sequence). For the CDR3, the DNA is TGTGCCAGCAGCTTACGGGTAGGGGCTGGAAACACCATATATTTT. Its protein is CASSLRVGAGNTIYF.

The genes are TRBV4-2 and TRBJ1-5; 8 bases are a match to TRBD1. The V gene's germline CDR1 is LGHNA and CDR2 YNFKEQ. Unmatched junction bases numbered 8, after V lost 3 bases and J lost 7 bases. This CDR3 region has 15 residues. CDR3 protein: CASSQDGQGQQPQHF. The CDR3 DNA follows: TGTGCCAGCAGCCAGGACGGACAGGGACAACAGCCCCAGCATTTT.

In its sample, this clone was seen once. The chain couples TRBV12-3 or TRBV12-4 to TRBJ2-7; D gene unclear. V lost 7 bases to trimming and J lost 6 bases, with 16 bases between them. The CDR3 is 13 amino acids. The CDR3 here is CASKLHPTSEQYF. The CDR3 DNA reads TGTGCCAGCAAACTGCACCCCACTTCCGAGCAGTACTTC.

This chain links TRBV3-1 (or the pseudogene TRBV3-2) with TRBJ1-2, with D maybe TRBD1 (6 bases). V lost 2 bases and J 3 bases, leaving 16 bases between the germline ends. CDR3 length: 16 amino acids. From germline, CDR1 is LGHDT and CDR2 YNNKEL (reference sequence). CDR3: CASSQLGAGADYGYTF. CDR3 DNA: TGTGCCAGCAGCCAACTCGGGGCAGGGGCCGACTATGGCTACACCTTC.

The rearrangement links TRBV6-2 or TRBV6-3 to TRBJ2-7; the match to TRBD1 covers 7 bases. The germline gives CDR1 MNHEY, CDR2 SVGEGT. With V trimmed by 5 bases and J by 3 bases, 10 bases remained unmatched. The CDR3 covers 15 residues. CDR3 in amino acids: CASSSTRTGGYEQYF. The CDR3 nucleotides are TGTGCCAGCAGTAGCACCAGGACAGGAGGCTACGAGCAGTACTTC.

This rearrangement joins TRBV9 to TRBJ1-3, with no clear D. Germline-derived CDR1 and CDR2 are SGDLS and YYNGEE. The V gene lost 0 bases and the J gene lost 4 bases, with 5 bases spanning the gap. This CDR3 has 13 residues. The CDR3 spells CASSVAAGNTIYF. In nucleotides, the CDR3 is TGTGCCAGCAGCGTAGCAGCGGGAAACACCATATATTTT.

The V gene is TRBV10-3, the J gene TRBJ1-2; 10 bases map to TRBD1. V lost 6 bases, J lost 0 bases, and 4 bases stayed unmatched. There are 15 residues in the CDR3. The germline CDR1 and CDR2 sequences are ENHRY and SYGVKD. The CDR3 protein is CAIRGQGPPNYGYTF. CDR3 nucleotides: TGTGCCATCAGGGGACAGGGGCCTCCTAACTATGGCTACACCTTC.

V gene TRBV15 combines with J gene TRBJ1-5; 7 bases agree with TRBD1. There are 12 residues in the CDR3. V lost 6 bases to trimming and J lost 11 bases; unmatched junction nucleotides: 7. The germline V gene encodes CDR1 LNHNV and CDR2 YYDKDF (reference sequence). CDR3 residues: CATSLIGGAQHF. The CDR3 bases are TGTGCCACCAGTCTAATAGGGGGCGCCCAGCATTTT.